These T cell receptor beta chains were read from a single sample in a study of cytomegalovirus exposure and HLA in healthy donors. The protocol was immunoSEQ multiplex PCR, while the TCRdb copy is restricted to in-frame clones and leaves out a portion. The sample holds under 140,000 clones, roughly nine tenths seen once. The specimen was PBMCs. Receptors originate from a woman aged 18-35 years in good health and CMV-seronegative. Each CDR3 is given with its conserved first and last residue. D genes are given only for firm matches. Clone size, where shown, is once, few, many, or a class for clones that have expanded.

CDR3 DNA | CDR3 protein | J gene | clone size | CDR3 length | V gene | D gene
TGTGCCTGGAGTGTACTATTGGGACAGGGTTCACCCCTCCACTTT | CAWSVLLGQGSPLHF | TRBJ1-6 | - | 15 | TRBV30 | TRBD1
TGCGCCAGCAAAGGAACTTGGCAGCGATCCTACGAGCAGTACTTC | CASKGTWQRSYEQYF | TRBJ2-7 | - | 15 | TRBV10-2 | -
TGTGCCAGCACAACCAGCGGGGGGGCGAGTGAGCAGTACTTC | CASTTSGGASEQYF | TRBJ2-7 | - | 14 | TRBV27 | TRBD2
TGTGCCAGCAGATTCCCGGGACAGGGGAGTCTTGGGGCCAACGTCCTGACTTTC | CASRFPGQGSLGANVLTF | TRBJ2-6 | - | 18 | TRBV6-4 | TRBD1
TGTGCCAGCAGTGAATGGAGGCAGGGGGAAGATACGCAGTATTTT | CASSEWRQGEDTQYF | TRBJ2-3 | - | 15 | TRBV25-1 | TRBD1
TGTGCCACCAGCAGTGACAGGGGGCCCCATCAGCCCCAGCATTTT | CATSSDRGPHQPQHF | TRBJ1-5 | few | 15 | TRBV15 | TRBD1
TGTGCCAGCAGCAAAACAGGGGGCGCGATCAATTATGGCTACACCTTC | CASSKTGGAINYGYTF | TRBJ1-2 | - | 16 | TRBV5-4 | TRBD1
TGTGCCAGCATCCCCCCCGAGACAGGGTATTCCTATAATTCACCCCTCCACTTT | CASIPPETGYSYNSPLHF | TRBJ1-6 | - | 18 | TRBV28 | TRBD1
TGTGCCAGCAGTGATCGGGAAGGGGGCAATGAGCAGTTCTTC | CASSDREGGNEQFF | TRBJ2-1 | - | 14 | TRBV6-4 | -
TGTGCCAGCAGCCCACAGAGAATTTACCAAGAGACCCAGTACTTC | CASSPQRIYQETQYF | TRBJ2-5 | - | 15 | TRBV28 | -
TGTGCCAGCAGCCCTAGCGGCGGGAGGGCCGTGAACACCGGGGAGCTGTTTTTT | CASSPSGGRAVNTGELFF | TRBJ2-2 | - | 18 | TRBV7-8 | TRBD2
TGTGCCAGCAGTTTATGGCGGCACTCAAATCAGCCCCAGCATTTT | CASSLWRHSNQPQHF | TRBJ1-5 | - | 15 | TRBV28 | -
TGTGCCAGCCCCACGAGCGGGAGGACCGGGGAGCTGTTTTTT | CASPTSGRTGELFF | TRBJ2-2 | - | 14 | TRBV6-1 | TRBD2
TGTGCCAGCAGTGTCCTAGGTCTCGGTATCGCAGATACGCAGTATTTT | CASSVLGLGIADTQYF | TRBJ2-3 | - | 16 | TRBV6-6 | -
TGTGCCAGCACGCCAGGGGATCCTCAGCCCCAGCATTTT | CASTPGDPQPQHF | TRBJ1-5 | - | 13 | TRBV6-1 | -
TGTGCCACGAACAGGGTGGGGAGTTTAGGGACTGAAGCTTTCTTT | CATNRVGSLGTEAFF | TRBJ1-1 | - | 15 | TRBV28 | -
TGTGCCAGCAGTTTAAGTCGGGGGGCGCGCCAAGAGACCCAGTACTTC | CASSLSRGARQETQYF | TRBJ2-5 | - | 16 | TRBV27 | -
TGTGCCAGCAGCCTAAGGAAAGGGGCCTTCGTCGGGGAGCTGTTTTTT | CASSLRKGAFVGELFF | TRBJ2-2 | - | 16 | TRBV5-6 | -
TGTGCCAGCCCCTGGGGGGGCCAGAATTCACCCCTCCACTTT | CASPWGGQNSPLHF | TRBJ1-6 | - | 14 | TRBV21-1 | -
TGTGCCAGCAGCTCGGACAGGAGCAATCAGCCCCAGCATTTT | CASSSDRSNQPQHF | TRBJ1-5 | - | 14 | TRBV5-4 | TRBD1
TGTGCCAGCAGCCATACAAGATCCAGGGGGCCAGGGGCCAACTATGGCTACACCTTC | CASSHTRSRGPGANYGYTF | TRBJ1-2 | - | 19 | TRBV7-9 | TRBD1
TGTGCCAGCTCACCCACCGGGACAGGGGACACCGGGGAGCTGTTTTTT | CASSPTGTGDTGELFF | TRBJ2-2 | - | 16 | TRBV18 | TRBD1
TGTGCCATCGCGGCGGAGGCGACGAACTATGGCTACACCTTC | CAIAAEATNYGYTF | TRBJ1-2 | - | 14 | TRBV10-3 | -
TGTGCCAGCAGCTTAGGGGCGGCTCGGGGCTATGGCTACACCTTC | CASSLGAARGYGYTF | TRBJ1-2 | - | 15 | TRBV7-2 | -
TGTGCCAGCAGTTACGGAGAGACTGGAAACACCATATATTTT | CASSYGETGNTIYF | TRBJ1-3 | - | 14 | TRBV6-6 | -
TGTGCCAGCAGACCAAACCCCGGGACAGGGACCTACGAGCAGTACTTC | CASRPNPGTGTYEQYF | TRBJ2-7 | - | 16 | TRBV27 | TRBD1
TGCGCCAGCAGTCGACTAGCGGCGAACACCGGGGAGCTGTTTTTT | CASSRLAANTGELFF | TRBJ2-2 | once | 15 | TRBV4-3 | TRBD2
TGTGCCAGCAGCGCCAGCGGGACCTCCTACAATGAGCAGTTCTTC | CASSASGTSYNEQFF | TRBJ2-1 | - | 15 | TRBV9 | TRBD2
TGTGCCAGCTCACTGGGGGCGAGGAGCACAGATACGCAGTATTTT | CASSLGARSTDTQYF | TRBJ2-3 | few | 15 | TRBV18 | -
TGTGCCAGCTCACCCGGGACAGCTAATCAGCCCCAGCATTTT | CASSPGTANQPQHF | TRBJ1-5 | - | 14 | TRBV18 | TRBD1
TGTGCCAGCAGCTGGGACAGAAGGGATGAGCAGTTCTTC | CASSWDRRDEQFF | TRBJ2-1 | - | 13 | TRBV7-9 | TRBD1
TGTGCCAGCAGTTTGGGCAGCCTAAAAAACATTCAGTACTTC | CASSLGSLKNIQYF | TRBJ2-4 | once | 14 | TRBV28 | -
TGCGCCAGAGGGACTACCATTGCCGAGCAGTACTTC | CARGTTIAEQYF | TRBJ2-7 | - | 12 | TRBV10-2 | TRBD2
TGTGCCAGCAGTCTAGACAGGGTCTATGGCTACACCTTC | CASSLDRVYGYTF | TRBJ1-2 | few | 13 | TRBV2 | TRBD1
TGTGCCGGGAAACAGGGGTTGAATGAAAAACTGTTTTTT | CAGKQGLNEKLFF | TRBJ1-4 | - | 13 | TRBV7-9 | TRBD1
TGCGCCAGCAGCCAAGATGAGGCAGTTAACTATGGCTACACCTTC | CASSQDEAVNYGYTF | TRBJ1-2 | - | 15 | TRBV4-3 | -
TGTGCCAGCAGTTCCTCCGACTCCCTGAATCAGTTCTTC | CASSSSDSLNQFF | TRBJ2-1 | few | 13 | TRBV6-5 | -
TGTGCCAGCAGCCCTACAGGACAGGGGGTTAACTATGGCTACACCTTC | CASSPTGQGVNYGYTF | TRBJ1-2 | few | 16 | TRBV5-4 | TRBD1
TGTGCCAGCAGGAACCCCCGGGTAAGCACAGATACGCAGTATTTT | CASRNPRVSTDTQYF | TRBJ2-3 | - | 15 | TRBV21-1 | -
TGTGCCAGCAGCTTAAGGGGAGGCGGGGGATCCTACGAGCAGTACTTC | CASSLRGGGGSYEQYF | TRBJ2-7 | - | 16 | TRBV7-3 | TRBD2
TGCGCCAGCAGTGAAGGGTTGGGACTAGCGGGCGCGGCCTACGAGCAGTACTTC | CASSEGLGLAGAAYEQYF | TRBJ2-7 | - | 18 | TRBV10-2 | TRBD2
TGTGCCAGCAGCGTAGATGGGGGCACCGAGACCCAGTACTTC | CASSVDGGTETQYF | TRBJ2-5 | - | 14 | TRBV9 | -
TGCGCCAGCAGCCTCGGGACATCCAATCAGCCCCAGCATTTT | CASSLGTSNQPQHF | TRBJ1-5 | - | 14 | TRBV4-1 | -
TGTGCCAGCAGTTTCCAGGGCCCCTATGGCTACACCTTC | CASSFQGPYGYTF | TRBJ1-2 | - | 13 | TRBV6-5 | -
TGTGCCAGCTCACCCCCGGGACAGGTATCATACAATGAGCAGTTCTTC | CASSPPGQVSYNEQFF | TRBJ2-1 | - | 16 | TRBV18 | TRBD1
TGCAGCGTCCAGGGGACTACGCACTATGGCTACACCTTC | CSVQGTTHYGYTF | TRBJ1-2 | - | 13 | TRBV29-1 | -
TGTGCCACCTCAGCGGGGGGGCTCTACGAGCAGTACTTC | CATSAGGLYEQYF | TRBJ2-7 | - | 13 | TRBV19 | TRBD2
TGTGCCAGCAGCCCTCTGAGCTCCTACGAGCAGTACTTC | CASSPLSSYEQYF | TRBJ2-7 | - | 13 | TRBV4-2 | -
TGCGCCAGCAGCCAAGGAATTGGGGCTAGCGGATACACAGATACGCAGTATTTT | CASSQGIGASGYTDTQYF | TRBJ2-3 | - | 18 | TRBV4-3 | TRBD2
TGTGCCACCAGCCTCGAAAACATTCAGTACTTC | CATSLENIQYF | TRBJ2-4 | - | 11 | TRBV15 | -
TGTGCCAGCATCCCCCTGGGAGGAGGGGCCAACGTCCTGACTTTC | CASIPLGGGANVLTF | TRBJ2-6 | - | 15 | TRBV7-2 | -
TGTGCCATCAGTGAAACCCCCGGGACAGGAGACTACGAGCAGTACTTC | CAISETPGTGDYEQYF | TRBJ2-7 | once | 16 | TRBV10-3 | TRBD1
TGCGCCAGCAGCTTTGGTAGCTCTGGAAACACCATATATTTT | CASSFGSSGNTIYF | TRBJ1-3 | once | 14 | TRBV5-1 | -
TGTGCCACCAGCGGGGGGGCCTTTAATGAAAAACTGTTTTTT | CATSGGAFNEKLFF | TRBJ1-4 | - | 14 | TRBV15 | -
TGTGCCAGCAGCTTCGGGACACCGGCTTTCTTT | CASSFGTPAFF | TRBJ1-1 | - | 11 | TRBV5-5 | -
TGTGCCAGCAGTTTAAGCGTGCCGGGAAACACCATATATTTT | CASSLSVPGNTIYF | TRBJ1-3 | - | 14 | TRBV27 | -
TGTGCCACCAGTATTTCTAGGGGAAGTCAGTATGGCTACACCTTC | CATSISRGSQYGYTF | TRBJ1-2 | - | 15 | TRBV15 | -
TGTGCCAGCAGTGGGCCTGACACAGATACGCAGTATTTT | CASSGPDTDTQYF | TRBJ2-3 | - | 13 | TRBV2 | -